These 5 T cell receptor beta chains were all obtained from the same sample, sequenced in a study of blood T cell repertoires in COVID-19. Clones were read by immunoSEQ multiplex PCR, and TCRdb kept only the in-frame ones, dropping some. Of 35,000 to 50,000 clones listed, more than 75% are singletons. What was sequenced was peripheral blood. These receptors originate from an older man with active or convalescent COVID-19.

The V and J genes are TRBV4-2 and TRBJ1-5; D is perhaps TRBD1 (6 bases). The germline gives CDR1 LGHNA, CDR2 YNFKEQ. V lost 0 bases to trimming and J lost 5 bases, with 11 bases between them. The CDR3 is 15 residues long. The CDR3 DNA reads TGTGCCAGCAGCCAAGATTCAGGGGCGGATCAGCCCCAGCATTTT. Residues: CASSQDSGADQPQHF.

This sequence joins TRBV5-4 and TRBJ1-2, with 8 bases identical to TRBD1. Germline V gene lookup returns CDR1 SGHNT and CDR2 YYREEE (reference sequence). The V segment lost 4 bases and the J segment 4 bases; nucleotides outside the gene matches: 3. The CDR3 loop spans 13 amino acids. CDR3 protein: CASSVTGVYGYTF. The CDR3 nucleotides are TGTGCCAGCAGCGTGACAGGGGTCTATGGCTACACCTTC.

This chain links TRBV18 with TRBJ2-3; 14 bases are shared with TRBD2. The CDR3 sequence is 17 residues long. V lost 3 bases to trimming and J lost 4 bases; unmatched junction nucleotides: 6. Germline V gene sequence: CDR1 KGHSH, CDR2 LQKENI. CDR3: CASSPMTSGGAADTQYF. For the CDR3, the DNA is TGTGCCAGCTCACCCATGACTAGCGGGGGGGCTGCAGATACGCAGTATTTT.

The CDR3 reads CASSFDRDSQPQHF. Written as DNA, the CDR3 is TGTGCCAGCAGTTTTGACAGGGACAGTCAGCCCCAGCATTTT. The chain links TRBV2 to TRBJ1-5; TRBD1 agrees at 7 bases. The V gene end was trimmed by 5 bases and the J gene end by 6 bases; junction bases not matched to a gene: 7. The V gene's germline CDR1 is SNHLY and CDR2 FYNNEI. The CDR3 has 14 residues.

DNA of the CDR3: TGTGCCTCGGTCGGGTCAGATACGCAGTATTTT. Residues: CASVGSDTQYF. This chain links TRBV7-9 with TRBJ2-3; no clear D gene. Per germline, CDR1 SEHNR and CDR2 FQNEAQ (reference sequence). This CDR3 has 11 amino acids. V dropped 11 bases and J dropped 4 bases, with 10 bases sitting between them.